This T cell receptor (beta chain) is drawn from a study of human T cells and chemical hapten exposure listed by TCRdb under 2021. Regarding the study in general: For sensitization, 2% DPC in acetone was applied to a roughly 2 cm by roughly 2 cm area of upper inner arm skin. Throughout the roughly 24-week study period, patients were also given weekly therapeutic DPC doses on the scalp. Patch testing was done on the upper back using Finn chambers containing 0.01% DPC, and results were scored after 6 days according to International Contact Dermatitis Research Group standards. The mostly female patient cohort included alopecia areata with under or over 50% scalp involvement, alopecia totalis and alopecia universalis. Libraries were pooled for sequencing, and per-sample TCR yields varied mainly because of small differences in library volumes within the pool. In alopecia patients, the study followed how the peripheral blood TCR repertoire changed in vivo over primary and secondary sensitization to diphenylcyclopropenone (DPC), a hapten. Blood samples were taken from patients before sensitization (week 0) and then at 2, 6 and about 24 weeks after DPC sensitization. Under 30 alopecia patients gave blood for TCR sequencing at one to four time points (pre-sensitization, 2, 6 and 24 weeks).

Library generation was performed with RACE. For sequencing, a NextSeq 500 was employed. During library preparation, unique molecular identifiers were attached to individual cDNA molecules so that TCRs could be counted quantitatively and reproducibly. From each blood RNA sample, both TCR alpha and TCR beta chains were sequenced. Per the original workflow: Samples had a median of roughly 98,000 TCRs, with a range from about 23,224 to 750,000. The Decombinator software suite was used to annotate the V, J and CDR3 of the TCR reads. Every sample was subsampled to the same number of TCRs (28,000) for the PS versus PT1 abundance plots. Expanded TCRs were defined as absent before sensitization and observed at least eight times at the 2-week time point. TCRdb cleaned the public reads at Q25 with fastp, built clones with MiXCR and kept in-frame beta chains. All rows with the same CDR3 protein become a single entry with the most common DNA and genes. The V and J calls and clone size come from TCRdb's table, not from the authors' own analysis. Within this sample are 300,000 to 450,000 distinct CDR3 sequences, with approximately 5.1% of them counted one time only. Of the sample, 2.6% is held by the ten largest clones.

Overall study results and their limits: A positive correlation was found between the number of PT1 expanded TCRs and patch test score, with significance reached at thresholds 8, 16 and 32 but not 4. Repeated subsampling changed both the strength of the expansion versus patch-test correlation and the threshold at which the correlation became significant. DPC sensitization did not change the number of TCRs with a frequency above 1 in 1000, and there was no evidence of changes in global repertoire structure. Significantly more large CDR3 similarity clusters were formed by expanded TCRs than by pre-sensitization or healthy control sets, consistent with antigen-driven responses. Because every patient had alopecia, a presumed autoimmune disease, the patients' immune response might differ from that of healthy individuals.

A note on this clonotype: Which antigen it targets is not known. No base qualities exist here, and no much larger clone lies one base off it.

The CDR3 runs 15 amino acids, cysteine and phenylalanine included. The only DNA kept is the CDR3, 45 bases in frame from the first base. From the germline V gene, CDR1 is SGHTA and CDR2 is FQGNSA. Clipping removes 6 bases from V and 8 bases from J, with 9 as the unmatched junction base count. The meaning of the sample's time point label: pre-sensitization, week 0. The treatment or condition label on this specimen signifies: therapeutic diphenylcyclopropenone sensitization with weekly scalp DPC. At every patch-test visit, the blood draw took place before the patch test was put on. Eligible patients were aged 18 to 70, diagnosed with alopecia, deemed suitable for DPC therapy, and excluded if pregnant. Total RNA was extracted from unfractionated whole blood collected in Tempus Blood RNA tubes.

The V and J segments used are TRBV7-2 and TRBJ1-6; TRBD1 fits 8 bases in the junction. Sequences were derived from whole blood, sampled in connection with sensitization to the hapten diphenylcyclopropenone (DPC). The source of this sequence is a woman between 45 and 65 years old with alopecia areata. Some clones in this sample may be carry-over from other donors' samples. The base sequence is TGTGCCAGCAGAGACAGGGGAGGGATTGATTCACCCCTCCACTTT. Its translation reads: CASRDRGGIDSPLHF. The CDR3, completed at both ends by the reference TRBV7-2 and TRBJ1-6 genes, gives the full variable domain GAGVSQSPSNKVTEKGKDVELRCDPISGHTALYWYRQSLGQGLEFLIYFQGNSAPDKSGLPSDRFSAERTGGSVSTLTIQRTQQEDSAVYLCASRDRGGIDSPLHFGNGTRLTVT.